This T cell receptor (beta chain) was captured in a study of blood T cell repertoires in COVID-19. In the study overall: Sources were T cells, B-cell-depleted T cells, or PBMCs; the material itself was cDNA or gDNA.

Study processing details: Counts of nucleated cells, estimated from reference gene primer amplification, were obtained. Libraries were prepared by immunoSEQ multiplex PCR; TCRdb keeps only in-frame clonotypes and omits some of them. The V and J calls and the clone size are those of that table, but D and trimming were determined from the DNA. Of around 270,000 clones listed, around nine tenths are singletons. The CDR3 consists of 19 residues. The source of this sequence is a man aged 35 to 55 who had recovered from COVID-19. The sequencing input was peripheral blood. The chain joins TRBV12-2 to TRBJ2-7; the table's D call of TRBD2 was not tested on the DNA. TRBV12-2 is shown as a pseudogene. The CDR3, as DNA: TGTGCAAGTCGCCCTCAGAAGGGCGGGAGAGGTACTAAAACCTACGAGCAGTACTTC. Translating it yields CASRPQKGGRGTKTYEQYF.